A single sample is the source of the 21 T cell receptor beta chains below, sequenced in a study of CD8 T cells in Susac syndrome. Random hexamers were used to reverse transcribe the RNA input (0.5 to 1 ug). A single record per CDR3 protein comes from TCRdb applying MiXCR to the immunoSEQ multiplex PCR reads. The sample lists around 150,000 distinct CDR3 sequences, over 90% occurring once. Sequenced input: CD8+ T cells from PBMCs. The receptors originated from a human donor with Susac syndrome.

This clonotype has a single count. This chain links TRBV7-6 with TRBJ1-1, with D unresolved. The germline V gene encodes CDR1 SGHVS and CDR2 FNYEAQ. The CDR3 has 13 amino acids. Trimming shortened V by 1 base and J by 6 bases, and 9 bases separated the two germline ends. CDR3 nucleotide sequence: TGTGCCAGCAGCTTAGGTGGAGAGTCTGAAGCTTTCTTT. It encodes CASSLGGESEAFF.

The gene calls are TRBV24-1 and TRBJ1-2; D call uncertain. Germline lookup yields CDR1 KGHDR and CDR2 SFDVKD. The V gene lost 3 bases and the J gene lost 8 bases, with 12 bases spanning the gap. The CDR3 extends over 13 amino acids. The CDR3 nucleotides read TGTGCCACCAGTGATCCTCCTGGTGGCGGCTACACCTTC. This codes for CATSDPPGGGYTF.

This chain connects TRBV5-1 to TRBJ2-5, with D perhaps TRBD1 (5 bases). The CDR3 is made up of 16 amino acids. V was shortened by 4 bases and J by 0 bases, with 16 bases between the two germline ends. Germline V lookup: CDR1 SGHRS, CDR2 YFSETQ. The CDR3 loop is CASSPQGGVYQETQYF. In DNA form, the CDR3 reads TGCGCCAGCAGCCCGCAGGGCGGAGTGTACCAAGAGACCCAGTACTTC.

The rearrangement joins TRBV5-3 to TRBJ1-1; 7 nucleotides line up with TRBD1. TRBV5-3 is annotated as an ORF whose role is uncertain. CDR3 length: 12 amino acids. The V gene end was trimmed by 4 bases and the J gene end by 10 bases; junction bases not matched to a gene: 7. CDR3 nucleotide sequence: TGTGCCAGAAGCGTGAGACAGGGTGGAGCTTTCTTT. Protein sequence: CARSVRQGGAFF.

The J gene is TRBJ1-3, the V gene TRBV29-1; D perhaps matches TRBD1 (6 bases). This CDR3 spans 14 amino acids. Germline lookup yields CDR1 SQVTM and CDR2 ANQGSEA. Trimming cost V 7 bases and J 0 bases, with 13 bases left between them. The CDR3 region is CSGRTGNSGNTIYF. The CDR3 DNA follows: TGCAGCGGTCGTACAGGGAACTCTGGAAACACCATATATTTT.

The V gene is TRBV9, the J gene TRBJ2-4; D possibly corresponds to TRBD2 (7 bases). CDR1 is SGDLS, CDR2 YYNGEE, per germline. Trimming took 3 bases from V and 0 from J, leaving 16 bases between them. The CDR3 has 17 amino acids. The CDR3 bases are TGTGCCAGCAGCGAGGGGGGGTCAGGGTCAGCCAAAAACATTCAGTACTTC. It specifies CASSEGGSGSAKNIQYF.

This sequence joins TRBV6-5 and TRBJ2-7, with TRBD1 matching 7 bases. CDR1 and CDR2 from the germline V gene are MNHEY and SVGAGI. CDR3 length: 14 residues. The V segment lost 7 bases and the J segment 6 bases; nucleotides outside the gene matches: 12. The CDR3 loop is CASTYTGAKGEQYF. The CDR3 DNA sequence: TGTGCCAGCACCTATACAGGGGCCAAGGGCGAGCAGTACTTC.

The rearrangement uses TRBV27 and TRBJ2-1, with no clear D. V was trimmed by 4 bases and J by 2 bases, leaving 12 bases between them. CDR1 and CDR2 (germline): MNHEY, SMNVEV (reference sequence). The CDR3 is 15 amino acids. DNA for the CDR3: TGTGCCAGCAGTTCACAGAGAACAACCTACAATGAGCAGTTCTTC. Its translation is CASSSQRTTYNEQFF.

This sequence joins TRBV6-1 and TRBJ1-2; tentative D call: TRBD1 (5 bases). This CDR3 is 12 amino acids long. Germline-derived CDR1 and CDR2 are MNHNS and SASEGT. The germline V and J ends were trimmed by 8 bases and 7 bases, with 14 bases remaining between them. CDR3 sequence: CASREGMGGYTF. CDR3 nucleotide sequence: TGTGCCAGCCGAGAGGGGATGGGTGGCTACACCTTC.

The chain is built from TRBV12-5 and TRBJ2-7; maybe TRBD1 (6 bases). CDR1 is LGHNT, CDR2 FRNRAP, per germline. This CDR3 contains 14 residues. V was shortened by 7 bases and J by 2 bases, with 15 bases between the two germline ends. The DNA of the CDR3 is TGTGCTAGTGCGCCGGGACACCGGACCTACGAGCAGTACTTC. Its translation is CASAPGHRTYEQYF.

The chain recombines TRBV29-1 with TRBJ2-7, with a tentative D call TRBD1 (5 bases). The ends were cut back, 8 bases at V and 3 bases at J, with 14 bases in the middle. The CDR3 runs to 12 residues. Germline V gene lookup returns CDR1 SQVTM and CDR2 ANQGSEA. The DNA for the CDR3 is TGCAGCTCCCCCCAGGGAAGCTACGAGCAGTACTTC. Translating gives CSSPQGSYEQYF.

The chain recombines TRBV6-1 with TRBJ2-7; perhaps TRBD2 as D (6 bases). This CDR3 has 13 residues. V was pared by 4 bases and J by 2 bases, with 9 bases between. Germline CDR1 is MNHNS and CDR2 is SASEGT. CDR3 loop: CASSGRLAYEQYF. The CDR3, as DNA: TGTGCCAGCAGTGGTCGACTAGCCTACGAGCAGTACTTC.

The gene calls are TRBV6-1 and TRBJ2-1, with D perhaps matching TRBD1 (6 bases). Germline V lookup: CDR1 MNHNS, CDR2 SASEGT. V was clipped by 3 bases and J by 8 bases, with 8 bases between them. The CDR3 is made up of 12 amino acids. The CDR3 region has the DNA TGTGCCAGCAGTGAGGGGGCTCATGAGCAGTTCTTC. The encoded protein is CASSEGAHEQFF.

This clonotype has just one count. The chain employs TRBV12-3 or TRBV12-4 and TRBJ2-5; 12 nucleotides align to TRBD2. The CDR3 extends over 16 amino acids. V lost 6 bases and J lost 0; bases outside the gene matches: 5. The CDR3 reads CASRPGLAGYQETQYF. The CDR3 DNA follows: TGTGCCAGCAGACCTGGACTAGCGGGGTACCAAGAGACCCAGTACTTC.

The table lists this clonotype with a count of one. The genes are TRBV29-1 and TRBJ2-4; D might be TRBD2 (5 bases). The CDR3 is 12 residues long. Per the germline V gene, CDR1 is SQVTM and CDR2 is ANQGSEA. Trimming removed 2 bases from V and 8 bases from J, with 10 bases in between. CDR3 nucleotide sequence: TGCAGCGTTGAACTTACCGGGGACATTCAGTACTTC. It translates to CSVELTGDIQYF.

The V gene is TRBV27, the J gene TRBJ2-1, with TRBD2 matching over 13 bases. CDR3 length equals 16 residues. Germline CDR1 and CDR2: MNHEY and SMNVEV (reference sequence). V lost 1 base and J lost 6; bases outside the gene matches: 3. CDR3 sequence reads: CASSLFGLAGVNEQFF. In DNA, the CDR3 is TGTGCCAGCAGTTTATTTGGACTAGCGGGGGTCAATGAGCAGTTCTTC.

This chain connects TRBV5-6 to TRBJ2-1; 10 positions agree with TRBD1. The CDR3 totals 18 residues. The V segment lost 2 bases and the J segment 6 bases; nucleotides outside the gene matches: 14. The germline gives CDR1 SGHDT, CDR2 YYEEEE. This CDR3 is CASSFVFRQDRGANEQFF. CDR3 sequence (DNA): TGTGCCAGCAGCTTCGTCTTTCGCCAGGACAGGGGGGCCAATGAGCAGTTCTTC.

The chain joins TRBV9 to TRBJ2-5; D remains ambiguous. The V gene lost 4 bases and the J gene lost 5 bases, with 6 bases spanning the gap. Germline CDR1 SGDLS, CDR2 YYNGEE. The CDR3 runs to 11 residues. The CDR3 loop is CASSSDETQYF. In nucleotides, the CDR3 is TGTGCCAGCAGCTCCGACGAGACCCAGTACTTC.

J is TRBJ2-1 and V is TRBV19; D remains unclear. Germline V gene data show CDR1 as LNHDA and CDR2 as SQIVND (reference sequence). V was pared by 4 bases and J by 6 bases, with 7 bases between. CDR3 length: 12 amino acids. The CDR3, as DNA: TGTGCCAGTAGTAGGGATCGCAATGAGCAGTTCTTC. Translation: CASSRDRNEQFF. The full variable domain, with the rest looked up from reference TRBV19 and TRBJ2-1, is DGGITQSPKYLFRKEGQNVTLSCEQNLNHDAMYWYRQDPGQGLRLIYYSQIVNDFQKGDIAEGYSVSREKKESFPLTVTSAQKNPTAFYLCASSRDRNEQFFGPGTRLTVL.

This chain connects TRBV9 to TRBJ1-2; unclear D gene. This CDR3 region has 14 residues. V was clipped by 7 bases and J by 8 bases, with 21 bases between them. Germline V gene data show CDR1 as SGDLS and CDR2 as YYNGEE. The CDR3 DNA reads TGTGCCAGCGAGTCATCTGGAGGGTTAAGGGGCTACACCTTC. This codes for CASESSGGLRGYTF.

With regard to this clonotype: A read error may account for a junction end that differs from germline. The V call is TRBV6-1, the J call TRBJ2-7, with a tentative D call TRBD2 (5 bases). From germline, CDR1 is MNHNS and CDR2 SASEGT. This CDR3 comprises 10 residues. The CDR3 region has the DNA TGTGCCAGCAGTGAACTAGCAGAGATCTTC. It encodes CASSELAEIF.